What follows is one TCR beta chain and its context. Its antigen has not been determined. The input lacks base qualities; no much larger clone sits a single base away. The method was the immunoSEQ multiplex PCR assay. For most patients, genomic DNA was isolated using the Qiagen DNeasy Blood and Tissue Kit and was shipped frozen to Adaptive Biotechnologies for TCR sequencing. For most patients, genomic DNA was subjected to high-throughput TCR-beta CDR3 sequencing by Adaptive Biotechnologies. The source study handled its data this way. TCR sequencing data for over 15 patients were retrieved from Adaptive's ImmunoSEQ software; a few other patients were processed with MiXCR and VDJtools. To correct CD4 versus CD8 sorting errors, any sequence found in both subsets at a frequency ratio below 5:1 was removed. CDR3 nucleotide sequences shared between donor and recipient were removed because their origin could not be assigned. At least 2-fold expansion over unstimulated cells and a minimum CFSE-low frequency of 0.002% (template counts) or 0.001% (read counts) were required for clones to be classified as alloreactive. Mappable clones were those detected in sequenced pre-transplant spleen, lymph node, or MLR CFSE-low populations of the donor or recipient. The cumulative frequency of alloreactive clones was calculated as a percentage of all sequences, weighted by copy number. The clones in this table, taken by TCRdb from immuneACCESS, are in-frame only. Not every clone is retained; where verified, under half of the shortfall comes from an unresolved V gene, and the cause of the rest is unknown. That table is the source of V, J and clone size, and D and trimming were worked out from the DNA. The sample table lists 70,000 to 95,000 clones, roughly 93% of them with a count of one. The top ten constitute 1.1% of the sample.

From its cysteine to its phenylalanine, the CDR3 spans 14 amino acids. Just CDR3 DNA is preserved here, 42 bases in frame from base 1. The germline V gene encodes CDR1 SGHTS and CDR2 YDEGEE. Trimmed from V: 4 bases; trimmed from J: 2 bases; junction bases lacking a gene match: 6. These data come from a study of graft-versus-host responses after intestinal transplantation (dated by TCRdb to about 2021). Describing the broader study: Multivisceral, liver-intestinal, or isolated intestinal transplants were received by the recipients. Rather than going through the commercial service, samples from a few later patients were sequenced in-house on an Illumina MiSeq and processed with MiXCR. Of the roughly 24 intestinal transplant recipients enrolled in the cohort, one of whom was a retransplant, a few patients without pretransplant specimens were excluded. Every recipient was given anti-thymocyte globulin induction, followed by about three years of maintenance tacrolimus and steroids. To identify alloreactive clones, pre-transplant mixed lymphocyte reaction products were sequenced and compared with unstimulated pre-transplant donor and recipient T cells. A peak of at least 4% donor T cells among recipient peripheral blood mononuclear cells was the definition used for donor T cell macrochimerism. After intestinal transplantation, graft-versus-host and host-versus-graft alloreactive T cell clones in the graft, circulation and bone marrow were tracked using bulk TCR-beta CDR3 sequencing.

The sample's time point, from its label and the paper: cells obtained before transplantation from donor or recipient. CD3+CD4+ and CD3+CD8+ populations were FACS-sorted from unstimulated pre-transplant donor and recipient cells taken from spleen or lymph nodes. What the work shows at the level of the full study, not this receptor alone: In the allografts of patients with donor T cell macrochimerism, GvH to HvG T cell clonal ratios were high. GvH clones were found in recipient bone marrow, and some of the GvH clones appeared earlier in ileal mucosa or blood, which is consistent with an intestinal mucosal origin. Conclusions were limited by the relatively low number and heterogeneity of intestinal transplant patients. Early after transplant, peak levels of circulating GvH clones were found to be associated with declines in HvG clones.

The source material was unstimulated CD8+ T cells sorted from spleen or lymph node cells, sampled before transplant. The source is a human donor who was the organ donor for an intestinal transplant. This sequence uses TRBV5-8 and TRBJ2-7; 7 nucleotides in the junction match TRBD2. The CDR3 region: CASSRRAGAYEQYF. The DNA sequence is TGTGCCAGCAGCCGACGGGCGGGGGCCTACGAGCAGTACTTC.